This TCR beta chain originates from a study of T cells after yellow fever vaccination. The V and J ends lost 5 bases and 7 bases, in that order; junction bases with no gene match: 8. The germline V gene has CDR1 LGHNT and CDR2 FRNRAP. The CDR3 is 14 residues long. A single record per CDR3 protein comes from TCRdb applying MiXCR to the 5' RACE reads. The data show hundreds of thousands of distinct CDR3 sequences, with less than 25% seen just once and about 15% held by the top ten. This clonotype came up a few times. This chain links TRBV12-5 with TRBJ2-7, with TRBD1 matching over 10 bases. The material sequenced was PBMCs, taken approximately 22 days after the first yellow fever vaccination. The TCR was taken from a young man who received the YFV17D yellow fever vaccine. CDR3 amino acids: CASGPGTGVIEQYF. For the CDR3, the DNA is TGTGCTAGTGGTCCCGGGACAGGGGTCATAGAGCAGTACTTC.